Listed below are T cell receptor beta chains from one sample, sequenced in a study of cytomegalovirus exposure and HLA in healthy donors. The assay was immunoSEQ multiplex PCR, and TCRdb's table has in-frame clones only and misses some. Here the sample spans under 200,000 clones, 82% being singletons. The sample comprised PBMCs. Receptors were obtained from a woman aged 45-59 years in good health and CMV-seronegative. The CDR3 runs from the conserved cysteine through the conserved F or W. D genes are given only for firm matches. Expanded clones are given a class, and other clones once, few, many or no size at all.

TRBJ2-2	TRBD1	TRBV18	NA	TGTGCCAGCTCACTACGACAGGGTGCCCACACCGGGGAGCTGTTTTTT	CASSLRQGAHTGELFF
TRBJ1-6	NA	TRBV5-6	NA	TGTGCCAGCAGCTTGCGAGGGCGCAGGTCACCCCTCCACTTT	CASSLRGRRSPLHF
TRBJ2-5	TRBD2	TRBV2	NA	TGTGCCAGCAGTATGATAGGTAGGACTAGCGGGAGTAAGTACTTC	CASSMIGRTSGSKYF
TRBJ1-1	NA	TRBV5-1	NA	TGCGCCAGCAGCCCGGGGACACACACTGAAGCTTTCTTT	CASSPGTHTEAFF
TRBJ1-3	NA	TRBV6-1	NA	TGTGCCAGCAGGCCAGCTGGAAACACCATATATTTT	CASRPAGNTIYF
TRBJ1-1	NA	TRBV28	NA	TGTGCCAGCAGTTCCAGGGGCGGGAACACTGAAGCTTTCTTT	CASSSRGGNTEAFF
TRBJ1-1	NA	TRBV7-9	NA	TGTGCCAGCAGCTTACCCCCGAAGGGGTTGGACACTGAAGCTTTCTTT	CASSLPPKGLDTEAFF
TRBJ2-1	NA	TRBV19	NA	TGTGCCAGTAGTACGTACAATGAGCAGTTCTTC	CASSTYNEQFF
TRBJ2-7	NA	TRBV5-6	NA	TGTGCCAGCAGCTTCGGGAGCTCCTACGAGCAGTACTTC	CASSFGSSYEQYF
TRBJ1-5	NA	TRBV21-1	NA	TGTGCCAGCAGCAATCGGAGGAGCAATCAGCCCCAGCATTTT	CASSNRRSNQPQHF
TRBJ2-7	TRBD1	TRBV6-1	few	TGTGCCAGCAAGGGACAGGGGTTCAACGAGCAGTACTTC	CASKGQGFNEQYF
TRBJ2-1	TRBD2	TRBV5-1	NA	TGCGCCAGCAGCTTGTCGGGGGGGGCCTACAATGAGCAGTTCTTC	CASSLSGGAYNEQFF
TRBJ2-7	TRBD1	TRBV7-6	NA	TGTGCCAGCAGCTACAGGGGGAACGAGCAGTACTTC	CASSYRGNEQYF
TRBJ1-4	TRBD1	TRBV28	NA	TGTGCCAGCAGGAGGGACAGGGGGGGTGAAAAACTGTTTTTT	CASRRDRGGEKLFF
TRBJ1-2	TRBD1	TRBV18	NA	TGTGCCAGCTCACCTCGAACAGGGGGAGCTAACTATGGCTACACCTTC	CASSPRTGGANYGYTF
TRBJ1-1	NA	TRBV15	NA	TGTGCCACCAGCACCTATAATTCTGACACTGAAGCTTTCTTT	CATSTYNSDTEAFF
TRBJ2-5	NA	TRBV27	NA	TGTGCCAGCAGACGCACAGGCTTACAAGAGACCCAGTACTTC	CASRRTGLQETQYF
TRBJ2-2	TRBD2	TRBV2	NA	TGTGCCAGCAGTGCTTCTAGCGGGAGTATAGGCGGGGAGCTGTTTTTT	CASSASSGSIGGELFF
TRBJ2-7	TRBD1	TRBV5-1	few	TGCGCCAGCAGCTCCGGCGGGACAGGTAGCCGGGAGCAGTACTTC	CASSSGGTGSREQYF
TRBJ2-3	NA	TRBV9	few	TGTGCCAGCGGGAGGCGAAGCACAGATACGCAGTATTTT	CASGRRSTDTQYF
TRBJ2-1	TRBD2	TRBV28	NA	TGTGCCAGCATCGCCCCCCCGGGACTAGCGGGGGGCCATGAGCAGTTCTTC	CASIAPPGLAGGHEQFF
TRBJ2-4	TRBD2	TRBV2	NA	TGTGCCAGCACGGGACTAGCGCGGGGTATGGGAGCCAAAAACATTCAGTACTTC	CASTGLARGMGAKNIQYF
TRBJ1-1	TRBD1	TRBV5-1	once	TGCGCCAGCAGCTCGGACAGGGTGAACACTGAAGCTTTCTTT	CASSSDRVNTEAFF
TRBJ1-1	TRBD1	TRBV27	NA	TGTGCCAGCAGTGGGGGGACAGGGGAGAACACTGAAGCTTTCTTT	CASSGGTGENTEAFF
TRBJ1-1	TRBD1	TRBV28	few	TGTGCCAGCGGTTCGACAGGGTGGAACACTGAAGCTTTCTTT	CASGSTGWNTEAFF
TRBJ2-4	NA	TRBV6-5	NA	TGTGCCAGCAAAAAGGGGTTATTGTTAAACATTCAGTACTTC	CASKKGLLLNIQYF
TRBJ1-5	NA	TRBV19	NA	TGTGCCAGTAGTATCTACAGCCGCCCCAATCAGCCCCAGCATTTT	CASSIYSRPNQPQHF
TRBJ2-4	NA	TRBV11-1	NA	TGTGCCAGCAGCTTTGCGACAGTAGCCAAAAACATTCAGTACTTC	CASSFATVAKNIQYF